This T cell receptor (beta chain) emerged from a study of cytomegalovirus exposure and HLA in healthy donors. This clone was counted between two and nine times. The PCR employed 60 Vbeta primers together with 13 Jbeta primers. In the study's own analysis: Unique TCR beta chains totaled 80 million to 100 million in a later count, with around 11 million of them shared. Data came from immunoSEQ multiplex PCR; TCRdb stores just in-frame clones and leaves some out. V and J calls and clone size come straight from that table; D and trimming were deduced from the DNA. The repertoire holds over 150,000 clones, with 60% to 85% as singletons. J gave up 0 bases and V 0 bases, and 1 base lay outside the gene matches. This CDR3 is built from 15 residues. CDR1 is SGHDT and CDR2 is YYEEEE in the germline V gene.

V is TRBV5-6 and J is TRBJ1-1, with 8 bases aligning to TRBD1. Sequencing was done on a sample of PBMCs. This TCR derives from a male donor in good health and CMV-seropositive. Here the CDR3 reads CASSLGTGLNTEAFF. The DNA of the CDR3 is TGTGCCAGCAGCTTGGGGACAGGGCTGAACACTGAAGCTTTCTTT. The variable domain in full, with the rest retrieved from reference TRBV5-6 and TRBJ1-1, is DAGVTQSPTHLIKTRGQQVTLRCSPKSGHDTVSWYQQALGQGPQFIFQYYEEEERQRGNFPDRFSGHQFPNYSSELNVNALLLGDSALYLCASSLGTGLNTEAFFGQGTRLTVV.